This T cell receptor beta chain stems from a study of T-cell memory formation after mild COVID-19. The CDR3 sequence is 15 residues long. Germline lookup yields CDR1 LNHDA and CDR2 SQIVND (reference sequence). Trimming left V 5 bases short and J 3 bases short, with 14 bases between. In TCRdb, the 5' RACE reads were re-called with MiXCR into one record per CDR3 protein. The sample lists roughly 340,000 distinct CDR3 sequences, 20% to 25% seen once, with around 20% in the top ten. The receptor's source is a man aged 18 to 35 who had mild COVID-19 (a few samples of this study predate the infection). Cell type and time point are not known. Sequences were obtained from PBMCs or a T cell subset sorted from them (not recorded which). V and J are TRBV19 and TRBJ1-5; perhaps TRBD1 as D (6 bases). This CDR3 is CASSRTQGNNQPQHF. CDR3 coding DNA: TGTGCCAGTAGTCGAACTCAGGGGAACAATCAGCCCCAGCATTTT.